This TCR beta chain was obtained from a study of T cell changes during pregnancy in multiple sclerosis. Germline CDR1 is MNHEY and CDR2 is SMNVEV (reference sequence). Trimming left V 3 bases short and J 4 bases short, with 9 bases between. CDR3 length: 14 amino acids. TCRdb's table, derived via immunoSEQ multiplex PCR, lists solely in-frame clones and lacks some. The sample lists tens of thousands of clones, around 91% occurring once. V is TRBV27 and J is TRBJ1-4; D gene unclear. This specimen consisted of CD8+ T cells from peripheral blood mononuclear cells, obtained in the second trimester of pregnancy. The clonotype was recovered from a female donor with multiple sclerosis, enrolled in a pregnancy study. As DNA, the CDR3 is TGTGCCAGCAGTTTGGCGGTATATAATGAAAAACTGTTTTTT. Residues: CASSLAVYNEKLFF. Supplemented by reference TRBV27 and TRBJ1-4, the full variable domain reads EAQVTQNPRYLITVTGKKLTVTCSQNMNHEYMSWYRQDPGLGLRQIYYSMNVEVTDKGDVPEGYKVSRKEKRNFPLILESPSPNQTSLYFCASSLAVYNEKLFFGSGTQLSVL.